Listed here is a single TCR beta chain. The data belong to a study of blood T cell repertoires in COVID-19. Across the whole study: The United States, Italy and Spain supplied acute and convalescent COVID-19 samples.

Assay used: immunoSEQ multiplex PCR; TCRdb lists only in-frame clones, some missing. The sample comprises fewer than 50,000 clones, 88% of which are singletons, and over 8.5% rests with the top ten. Germline loops: CDR1 SGHVS, CDR2 FQNEAQ. This CDR3 region has 15 residues. The V and J ends lost 5 bases and 4 bases, in that order; junction bases with no gene match: 10. The rearrangement joins TRBV7-8 to TRBJ1-2, with 7 bases identical to TRBD1. Input material: peripheral blood. This receptor was obtained from a man aged 50-60 years with active COVID-19. CDR3 protein: CASSRGGDSIYGYTF. As DNA, the CDR3 is TGTGCCAGCAGCCGAGGCGGGGACAGCATCTATGGCTACACCTTC.